A single sample is the source of the 28 T cell receptor beta chains below, sequenced in a study of shared clonotypes between healthy human individuals. The method was immunoSEQ multiplex PCR; TCRdb's version includes in-frame clones alone and lacks a portion of them. The data hold about 490,000 clones, with 75% to 85% observed a single time. The specimen was PBMCs. The receptors come from a woman aged 40 to 55 in good health. Some clones in this sample may be carry-over from other donors' samples.

The chain carries TRBV4-2 and TRBJ2-2; 9 bases are a match to TRBD1. CDR3 length: 17 amino acids. Losses at the gene ends were 0 bases for V and 3 bases for J; bases not matched to a gene: 5. Germline CDR1 reads LGHNA; CDR2 reads YNFKEQ. The DNA for the CDR3 is TGTGCCAGCAGCCAAGATCTAGGGACAGGGTACACCGGGGAGCTGTTTTTT. It yields the protein CASSQDLGTGYTGELFF.

This chain connects TRBV27 to TRBJ2-1; 10 bases line up with TRBD2. The V and J ends lost 5 bases and 9 bases, in that order; junction bases with no gene match: 10. CDR1 and CDR2 from the germline V gene are MNHEY and SMNVEV (reference sequence). The CDR3 consists of 15 residues. The CDR3 DNA is TGTGCCAGCAGTAGAAGCGGGAGGGCCTTTGGTGAGCAGTTCTTC. It encodes CASSRSGRAFGEQFF.

This clone has just a few counts. V usage is TRBV28 and J usage is TRBJ2-3; D is ambiguous. Germline CDR1 is MDHEN and CDR2 is SYDVKM. This CDR3 is built from 11 residues. The ends were cut back, 5 bases at V and 3 bases at J, with 3 bases in the middle. The DNA of the CDR3 is TGTGCCAGCAGTCCAACAGATACGCAGTATTTT. This gives the protein CASSPTDTQYF.

The V and J genes are TRBV20-1 and TRBJ1-5, with D unclear. The germline V gene has CDR1 DFQATT and CDR2 SNEGSKA (reference sequence). The CDR3 is made up of 11 amino acids. V was clipped by 2 bases and J by 11 bases, with 10 bases between them. The DNA for the CDR3 is TGCAGTGCTAGAACCAGGAGGTCCCAGCATTTT. Translated: CSARTRRSQHF.

The chain is built from TRBV19 and TRBJ1-2; no clear D. The CDR3 loop spans 14 amino acids. V lost 1 base to trimming and J lost 4 bases, with 10 bases between them. The germline V gene has CDR1 LNHDA and CDR2 SQIVND (reference sequence). The CDR3, as DNA: TGTGCCAGTAGTATAGGGAGAACTACCTATGGCTACACCTTC. Its protein is CASSIGRTTYGYTF.

This clone was seen a handful of times. The chain joins TRBV19 to TRBJ2-7; no clear D. This CDR3 spans 14 amino acids. Trimming stripped 3 bases from V and 2 bases from J, with 11 bases between. Germline V CDR1 and CDR2: LNHDA, SQIVND (reference sequence). The CDR3 bases are TGTGCCAGTAGTATGTTGACTCGTACCTACGAGCAGTACTTC. It yields the protein CASSMLTRTYEQYF. The entire variable domain, with the rest obtained from reference TRBV19 and TRBJ2-7, is as follows: DGGITQSPKYLFRKEGQNVTLSCEQNLNHDAMYWYRQDPGQGLRLIYYSQIVNDFQKGDIAEGYSVSREKKESFPLTVTSAQKNPTAFYLCASSMLTRTYEQYFGPGTRLTVT.

The chain combines TRBV5-6 with TRBJ2-1; 7 bases map to TRBD2. The V gene end was trimmed by 1 base and the J gene end by 5 bases; junction bases not matched to a gene: 9. The CDR3 runs 16 residues. Germline assignment: CDR1 SGHDT and CDR2 YYEEEE. The CDR3 bases are TGTGCCAGCAGCTTGCGGGCTAGCGGATCCAACAATGAGCAGTTCTTC. Its translation is CASSLRASGSNNEQFF.

The chain recombines TRBV7-9 with TRBJ2-2, with TRBD1 as a possible D gene (5 bases). Germline loops: CDR1 SEHNR, CDR2 FQNEAQ (reference sequence). Trimming shortened V by 6 bases and J by 4 bases, and 9 bases separated the two germline ends. The CDR3 sequence is 13 residues long. The CDR3: CASRPGSTGELFF. CDR3 sequence (DNA): TGTGCCAGCAGACCAGGGTCCACCGGGGAGCTGTTTTTT.

V is TRBV27 and J is TRBJ2-1, with TRBD1 matching 7 bases. V lost 7 bases to trimming and J lost 4 bases; unmatched junction nucleotides: 16. The CDR3 is 17 residues long. The germline V gene has CDR1 MNHEY and CDR2 SMNVEV (reference sequence). CDR3 bases: TGTGCCAGCACAGTTCGTGTGGAGGCAGGGGGTTACAATGAGCAGTTCTTC. The encoded protein is CASTVRVEAGGYNEQFF.

The V gene is TRBV30, the J gene TRBJ1-1, with D possibly being TRBD1 (5 bases). The V end was cut by 2 bases, the J end by 1 base, with 14 bases between. This CDR3 has 15 amino acids. The germline CDR1 and CDR2 sequences are GTSNPN and SVGIG (reference sequence). The CDR3 DNA reads as TGTGCCTGGAGTACCCCGCGGAGGGGGAACACTGAAGCTTTCTTT. Residues: CAWSTPRRGNTEAFF.

The chain recombines TRBV4-2 with TRBJ1-2, with 11 bases fitting TRBD1. CDR3 length: 15 residues. CDR1 and CDR2 from the germline V gene are LGHNA and YNFKEQ. J gave up 4 bases and V 5 bases, and 6 bases lay outside the gene matches. CDR3 protein: CASSLEGQGGYGYTF. The CDR3 DNA reads as TGTGCCAGCAGCTTGGAGGGACAGGGGGGCTATGGCTACACCTTC.

The V and J genes are TRBV7-8 and TRBJ2-1, with 8 bases matching TRBD2. The CDR3 sequence is 16 residues long. The germline gives CDR1 SGHVS, CDR2 FQNEAQ. V lost 5 bases to trimming and J lost 1 base; unmatched junction nucleotides: 7. The CDR3 sequence: CASSPLAGSSYNEQFF. CDR3 DNA: TGTGCCAGCAGCCCATTAGCGGGATCGTCCTACAATGAGCAGTTCTTC.

The chain combines TRBV28 with TRBJ2-2; TRBD2 matches 8 bases. CDR3 length: 17 residues. After removal of 3 bases from V and 4 bases from J, the junction contained 10 bases not matched to a gene. CDR1 is MDHEN, CDR2 SYDVKM, per germline. The CDR3 reads CASSFGWAGGGTGELFF. The CDR3 DNA reads as TGTGCCAGCAGTTTCGGGTGGGCGGGAGGCGGCACCGGGGAGCTGTTTTTT.

The CDR3 sequence is CAWSVQGGRNEQFF. The CDR3 nucleotides are TGTGCCTGGAGTGTACAAGGGGGCCGCAATGAGCAGTTCTTC. The chain recombines TRBV30 with TRBJ2-1; 7 bases are shared with TRBD1. With V trimmed by 0 bases and J by 6 bases, 5 bases remained unmatched. The CDR3 has 14 residues. The germline V gene encodes CDR1 GTSNPN and CDR2 SVGIG (reference sequence).

Concerning this clone itself: It differs at one base from a far larger clone, so likely a read error. The chain is built from TRBV5-4 and TRBJ2-7; D may be TRBD1 (5 bases). V lost 4 bases and J lost 3, with 23 bases in between. Germline CDR1 and CDR2: SGHNT and YYREEE (reference sequence). The CDR3 sequence is 17 residues long. CDR3 DNA sequence: TGTGCCAGCAGCAAAGGACAATCCTTCGGGCCGATCTACGAGCAGTACTTC. Residues: CASSKGQSFGPIYEQYF.

A remark on this clone: The same CDR3 is also encoded by other DNA sequences in this sample. The rearrangement joins TRBV5-1 to TRBJ2-1, with 7 bases aligning to TRBD2. Germline CDR1 is SGHRS and CDR2 is YFSETQ. The CDR3 has 15 residues. J lost 4 bases, V lost 4 bases, and 8 bases had no gene match. DNA of the CDR3: TGCGCCAGCAGCCCCACTAGCGTCCAATACAATGAGCAGTTCTTC. It specifies CASSPTSVQYNEQFF. The whole variable domain, remainder taken from reference TRBV5-1 and TRBJ2-1, is KAGVTQTPRYLIKTRGQQVTLSCSPISGHRSVSWYQQTPGQGLQFLFEYFSETQRNKGNFPGRFSGRQFSNSRSEMNVSTLELGDSALYLCASSPTSVQYNEQFFGPGTRLTVL.

This clone was seen just once. Mismatch with germline at one junction end may stem from a read error. The DNA of the CDR3 is TGTGCCAGCAATTACTCGAATCGGGAGTACGAGCAGTACTTC. Protein: CASNYSNREYEQYF. The genes are TRBV6-6 and TRBJ2-7; D perhaps matches TRBD2 (6 bases). CDR1 and CDR2 from the germline V gene are MNHNY and SVGAGI (reference sequence). CDR3 length: 14 amino acids.

The V call is TRBV6-5, the J call TRBJ2-2, with D uncertain. Looked up from germline, CDR1 is MNHEY and CDR2 is SVGAGI. This CDR3 spans 16 amino acids. Trimming pared 2 bases from V and 6 bases from J, leaving 16 bases between. As DNA, the CDR3 is TGTGCCAGCAGTTACCATGGCTCCTCCAAGGCCGGGGAGCTGTTTTTT. Translated, it gives CASSYHGSSKAGELFF.

This clone showed up just once. Here the CDR3 reads CASSSGLAVNNEQFF. Written as DNA, the CDR3 is TGTGCCAGCAGTTCGGGACTAGCGGTTAACAATGAGCAGTTCTTC. V and J are TRBV27 and TRBJ2-1, with 11 nucleotides matching TRBD2. The V and J ends lost 4 bases and 5 bases, in that order; junction bases with no gene match: 4. Germline CDR1 is MNHEY and CDR2 is SMNVEV (reference sequence). The CDR3 is 15 amino acids.

The genes are TRBV7-2 and TRBJ2-2; 9 bases align to TRBD2. The CDR3 loop spans 16 amino acids. With 4 bases clipped from V and 5 bases from J, the junction kept 8 bases outside the gene matches. The germline CDR1 and CDR2 sequences are SGHTA and FQGNSA. The CDR3 DNA sequence: TGTGCCAGCAGCTCCCAAAGCGGGAGGAAAACCGGGGAGCTGTTTTTT. This codes for CASSSQSGRKTGELFF. Full variable domain (outside the CDR3, taken from reference TRBV7-2 and TRBJ2-2): GAGVSQSPSNKVTEKGKDVELRCDPISGHTALYWYRQSLGQGLEFLIYFQGNSAPDKSGLPSDRFSAERTGGSVSTLTIQRTQQEDSAVYLCASSSQSGRKTGELFFGEGSRLTVL.

This clone has a handful of counts. The rearrangement joins TRBV28 to TRBJ2-4; perhaps TRBD2 as D (5 bases). V lost 5 bases and J 6 bases, leaving 14 bases between the germline ends. The CDR3 sequence is 14 residues long. From germline, CDR1 is MDHEN and CDR2 SYDVKM. CDR3 nucleotide sequence: TGTGCCAGCAGTGTCGGGGATCACAGAAACATTCAGTACTTC. Translated, it gives CASSVGDHRNIQYF.

This clone was observed a few times. The chain joins TRBV5-1 to TRBJ1-2; no clear D. CDR1 and CDR2 from the germline V gene are SGHRS and YFSETQ. This CDR3 region has 13 residues. Trimming cost V 0 bases and J 10 bases, with 13 bases left between them. CDR3 in DNA: TGCGCCAGCAGCTTGGAGGCAGGCGATGACTACACCTTC. Its translation: CASSLEAGDDYTF.

As for this clone: The sample contains more than one DNA sequence encoding this CDR3. The chain links TRBV5-1 to TRBJ2-1; 16 bases are a match to TRBD2. Trimming removed 4 bases from V and 7 bases from J; junction bases left unmatched: 2. The CDR3 sequence is 15 residues long. Germline V gene data show CDR1 as SGHRS and CDR2 as YFSETQ. Here the CDR3 reads CASSLGLAGGNEQFF. DNA for the CDR3: TGCGCCAGCAGCCTGGGACTAGCGGGAGGGAATGAGCAGTTCTTC.

The chain links TRBV18 to TRBJ1-3; a weak D match, TRBD1 (6 bases). CDR3 length: 17 residues. V was shortened by 4 bases and J by 1 base, with 17 bases between the two germline ends. Germline V gives CDR1 KGHSH, CDR2 LQKENI. The CDR3 here is CASSLGTGSGSGNTIYF. As DNA, the CDR3 is TGTGCCAGCTCACTGGGCACAGGGTCCGGGTCTGGAAACACCATATATTTT.

This chain uses TRBV18 with TRBJ2-5, with D uncertain. With 3 bases removed from V and 2 bases from J, the gap between germline ends came to 13 bases. Germline values: CDR1 KGHSH, CDR2 LQKENI. CDR3 length: 15 amino acids. CDR3 sequence reads: CASSPPAQRQETQYF. The CDR3 DNA reads as TGTGCCAGCTCACCTCCCGCACAGAGGCAAGAGACCCAGTACTTC.

This clone was detected ten times or more. The V gene is TRBV6-1, the J gene TRBJ1-1; D not resolved. Germline-derived CDR1 and CDR2 are MNHNS and SASEGT. The CDR3 is 13 amino acids. V lost 6 bases and J 3 bases, leaving 11 bases between the germline ends. The CDR3, as DNA: TGTGCCAGCAGACTAGGGAAAGACACTGAAGCTTTCTTT. The encoded protein is CASRLGKDTEAFF.

As concerns this clone: The sample holds other DNA sequences that translate to the same CDR3. The chain couples TRBV5-6 to TRBJ2-1; D may correspond to TRBD1 or TRBD2 (6 bases each). Germline V CDR1 and CDR2: SGHDT, YYEEEE. V was pared by 0 bases and J by 12 bases, with 16 bases between. This CDR3 has 14 residues. The CDR3 reads CASSLAGGWLGQFF. CDR3 nucleotide sequence: TGTGCCAGCAGCTTGGCCGGGGGCTGGTTAGGGCAGTTCTTC.

This clone has just one count. The DNA is omitted, as the CDR3 cannot be located on it reliably, and the CDR3 follows TCRdb's listing. V usage is TRBV21-1 and J usage is TRBJ2-6; the table calls TRBD1, which could not be checked here. TRBV21-1 is a known pseudogene. The CDR3 length is 20 residues, termini included. The CDR3 spells CASSKFGPGTGGSGANVLTF.